This T cell receptor beta chain was retrieved from a study of response to subunit inactivated influenza vaccine. This clonotype was recorded a few times. Antigen specificity is unknown. The CDR3 is 13 residues long. Trimming took 6 bases from V and 6 from J; bases not matched to a gene: 8. Germline assignment: CDR1 MNHNY and CDR2 SVGAGI (reference sequence). TCRdb fed the RT-PCR reads into MiXCR, producing one record per CDR3 protein. The profile shows around 250,000 distinct CDR3 sequences, over 9% of them singletons. Findings and limits, study-wide: It was suggested by the authors that few new T cells are recruited by each seasonal influenza vaccination.

The sequence came from a man between 45 and 60 years old who received an inactivated influenza vaccine. This sequence joins TRBV6-6 and TRBJ2-7, with 7 bases that match TRBD2. The input for sequencing was non-naive T cells sorted from PBMCs, taken 14 days before vaccination. CDR3 sequence reads: CASSRGGMGEQYF. CDR3 nucleotide sequence: TGTGCCAGCAGCCGCGGGGGTATGGGCGAGCAGTACTTC.